The 30 T cell receptor beta chains below were found in one sample sequenced in a study of T cell responses to AZD1222 COVID-19 vaccine. The assay was immunoSEQ multiplex PCR, and TCRdb's table has in-frame clones only and misses some. Found here are 140,000 to 150,000 clones, 91% of them singletons; the top ten hold roughly 7.6%. The source was peripheral blood, collected 28 days after the second dose of the MenACWY control vaccine. Receptor source: an adult who received the MenACWY meningococcal vaccine as a control.

V is TRBV7-2 and J is TRBJ2-3; 13 bases are a match to TRBD2. Trimming removed 4 bases from V and 2 bases from J; junction bases left unmatched: 6. This CDR3 has 17 amino acids. CDR1 SGHTA and CDR2 FQGNSA come from the germline V gene. The CDR3 region has the DNA TGTGCCAGCAGCTCAGGCGGACTAGCGGGAGCCACAGATACGCAGTATTTT. Its translation: CASSSGGLAGATDTQYF.

This clone was seen once. The rearrangement links TRBV7-2 to TRBJ2-7, with D possibly matching TRBD2 (6 bases). The germline CDR1 and CDR2 sequences are SGHTA and FQGNSA. This CDR3 has 15 residues. The V and J ends lost 2 bases and 5 bases respectively, with 16 bases between them. CDR3 region: CASSLWRDLSHEQYF. For the CDR3, the DNA is TGTGCCAGCAGCTTATGGAGGGATTTGAGCCACGAGCAGTACTTC.

The gene calls are TRBV7-3 and TRBJ1-2, with TRBD1 matching over 7 bases. The CDR3 is 13 amino acids. In germline, CDR1 is SGHTA, CDR2 FQGTGA. Losses at the gene ends were 3 bases for V and 3 bases for J; bases not matched to a gene: 1. The CDR3 DNA is TGTGCCAGCAGCTTCCAGGGGGACTATGGCTACACCTTC. Translation gives CASSFQGDYGYTF.

This chain joins TRBV4-3 and TRBJ1-4, with a weak D call TRBD1 (5 bases). Trimming stripped 2 bases from V and 7 bases from J, with 14 bases between. The CDR3 loop spans 15 amino acids. Germline-derived CDR1 and CDR2 are LGHNA and YSLEER. CDR3 DNA: TGCGCCAGCAGCCAAAATGGGGGGGTGGGTGAAAAACTGTTTTTT. It codes for CASSQNGGVGEKLFF.

The chain links TRBV5-8 to TRBJ1-1; D perhaps matches TRBD1 (6 bases). The CDR3 loop spans 16 amino acids. Germline V gives CDR1 SGHTS, CDR2 YDEGEE. Trimming left V 1 base short and J 2 bases short, with 15 bases between. The CDR3 nucleotides are TGTGCCAGCAGCTTGCAGGGGCCGCTTGGTAACACTGAAGCTTTCTTT. Encoded protein: CASSLQGPLGNTEAFF.

This rearrangement joins TRBV7-9 to TRBJ1-6, with 8 bases aligning to TRBD1. Germline assignment: CDR1 SEHNR and CDR2 FQNEAQ (reference sequence). The CDR3 runs to 16 residues. V shed 3 bases and J 8 bases; nucleotides not matched to a gene: 9. This CDR3 reads CASSFGSGTGDSPLHF. The CDR3, as DNA: TGTGCCAGCAGCTTCGGATCCGGGACAGGTGATTCACCCCTCCACTTT.

This chain connects TRBV5-5 to TRBJ2-7, with 7 bases aligning to TRBD1. Trimming took 6 bases from V and 3 from J; bases not matched to a gene: 9. This CDR3 spans 14 amino acids. Germline values: CDR1 SGHKS, CDR2 YYEKEE (reference sequence). The CDR3 DNA is TGTGCCAGCACCCCGACAGGGATGGACTACGAGCAGTACTTC. Translated, it gives CASTPTGMDYEQYF.

This clone was picked up one time. The chain uses TRBV19 and TRBJ1-4, with a possible D match to TRBD1 (5 bases). Germline V gene data show CDR1 as LNHDA and CDR2 as SQIVND (reference sequence). The CDR3 covers 16 residues. V lost 5 bases and J lost 3, with 16 bases in between. The CDR3 DNA follows: TGTGCCAGTAGTCGAACCAGGGTGACCTCTAATGAAAAACTGTTTTTT. Amino acids: CASSRTRVTSNEKLFF.

The CDR3 nucleotides read TGTGCCAGTAGTATGAGTACCGACGGGGACTATGGCTACACCTTC. Its translation is CASSMSTDGDYGYTF. The J gene is TRBJ1-2, the V gene TRBV19; D is uncertain. The V gene lost 3 bases and the J gene lost 3 bases, with 14 bases spanning the gap. Germline V lookup: CDR1 LNHDA, CDR2 SQIVND (reference sequence). This CDR3 is built from 15 residues.

V is TRBV3-1 (or the pseudogene TRBV3-2) and J is TRBJ2-5, with 16 bases lining up with TRBD2. The CDR3 has 19 residues. The germline V gene encodes CDR1 LGHDT and CDR2 YNNKEL (reference sequence). V trimming: 4 bases; J trimming: 4 bases; junction bases outside the gene matches: 12. DNA for the CDR3: TGTGCCAGCAGCCCTCTGCCGGGACTAGCGGGAGGGCCATTAGAGACCCAGTACTTC. It specifies CASSPLPGLAGGPLETQYF.

In its sample, this clone was seen once. The chain joins TRBV10-3 to TRBJ2-7; no clear D. The V end lost 4 bases, the J end lost 0 bases, and 7 bases lay between the germline ends. In germline, CDR1 is ENHRY, CDR2 SYGVKD. The length of the CDR3 is 13 residues. CDR3 coding DNA: TGTGCCATCAGTGGGCACGACTCCTACGAGCAGTACTTC. This encodes CAISGHDSYEQYF.

This rearrangement joins TRBV7-9 to TRBJ1-2; D gene unclear. CDR1 is SEHNR and CDR2 is FQNEAQ in the germline V gene (reference sequence). This CDR3 has 12 residues. V was shortened by 5 bases and J by 2 bases, with 6 bases between the two germline ends. The CDR3 here is CASSQDNYGYTF. The CDR3 nucleotides are TGTGCCAGCAGCCAGGACAACTATGGCTACACCTTC.

The V gene is TRBV28, the J gene TRBJ1-5; 7 bases fit TRBD1. With V trimmed by 5 bases and J by 6 bases, 16 bases remained unmatched. The CDR3 loop spans 17 amino acids. From germline, CDR1 is MDHEN and CDR2 SYDVKM. DNA of the CDR3: TGTGCCAGCAGTACCCGTCGACAGGGAGGGATAGGTCAGCCCCAGCATTTT. This translates into CASSTRRQGGIGQPQHF.

This sequence joins TRBV14 and TRBJ1-1; D may be TRBD1 (5 bases). V was clipped by 0 bases and J by 3 bases, with 20 bases between them. Germline CDR1 and CDR2: SGHDN and FVKESK. The CDR3 sequence is 18 residues long. The CDR3 region is CASSQDLIQGWWDTEAFF. In DNA form, the CDR3 reads TGTGCCAGCAGCCAAGATCTCATTCAGGGATGGTGGGACACTGAAGCTTTCTTT.

This chain uses TRBV5-5 with TRBJ2-2, with D perhaps matching TRBD2 (5 bases). This CDR3 region has 16 residues. Germline values: CDR1 SGHKS, CDR2 YYEKEE (reference sequence). V lost 2 bases to trimming and J lost 3 bases, with 14 bases between them. CDR3: CASSFRGNPDTGELFF. DNA of the CDR3: TGTGCCAGCAGCTTCCGGGGAAATCCTGACACCGGGGAGCTGTTTTTT.

In DNA, the CDR3 is TGTGCCAGCAGTCACCCGGGACAGAACTATGGCTACACCTTC. This codes for CASSHPGQNYGYTF. V usage is TRBV25-1 and J usage is TRBJ1-2; TRBD1 matches at 7 bases. The trim removed 5 bases at V and 2 bases at J, leaving 5 bases unmatched. CDR1 and CDR2 (germline): MGHDK, SYGVNS. This CDR3 spans 14 amino acids.

The J gene is TRBJ2-2, the V gene TRBV7-7; 10 bases are shared with TRBD2. The CDR3 totals 18 residues. Losses at the gene ends were 5 bases for V and 5 bases for J; bases not matched to a gene: 14. The germline V gene has CDR1 SSHAT and CDR2 FNYEAQ (reference sequence). CDR3 DNA sequence: TGTGCCAGCAGCCCAGGGGCCCTAGCGGGGGACAAAACCGGGGAGCTGTTTTTT. Residues: CASSPGALAGDKTGELFF.

V is TRBV6-5 and J is TRBJ1-5, with 8 bases aligning to TRBD1. The germline CDR1 and CDR2 sequences are MNHEY and SVGAGI. V lost 2 bases, J lost 3 bases, and 6 bases stayed unmatched. This CDR3 is 16 amino acids long. CDR3 in DNA: TGTGCCAGCAGTTACGCCCGACAGGGGCCCAATCAGCCCCAGCATTTT. Protein: CASSYARQGPNQPQHF.

This chain joins TRBV25-1 and TRBJ1-4, with no clear D. The CDR3 totals 14 residues. V was pared by 3 bases and J by 8 bases, with 13 bases between. CDR1 and CDR2 (germline): MGHDK, SYGVNS. CDR3 in amino acids: CASSDTTPGEKLFF. CDR3 in DNA: TGTGCCAGCAGTGATACGACACCTGGGGAAAAACTGTTTTTT. Complete variable domain (other parts from reference TRBV25-1 and TRBJ1-4): EADIYQTPRYLVIGTGKKITLECSQTMGHDKMYWYQQDPGMELHLIHYSYGVNSTEKGDLSSESTVSRIRTEHFPLTLESARPSHTSQYLCASSDTTPGEKLFFGSGTQLSVL.

This clone was detected only once. The rearrangement uses TRBV11-2 and TRBJ2-3, with D unclear. V shed 2 bases and J shed 8 bases, with 11 bases lying between them. Germline V gene lookup returns CDR1 SGHAT and CDR2 FQNNGV. The CDR3 is 13 amino acids. The CDR3 region has the DNA TGTGCCAGCAGCTTAATCCCTGTGGGTACGCAGTATTTT. This gives the protein CASSLIPVGTQYF.

This sequence joins TRBV9 and TRBJ1-4; D gene unclear. This CDR3 is 18 amino acids long. CDR1 is SGDLS, CDR2 YYNGEE, per germline. V was shortened by 0 bases and J by 5 bases, with 20 bases between the two germline ends. The CDR3 spells CASSVGQDPRVLNEKLFF. The CDR3 DNA follows: TGTGCCAGCAGCGTAGGACAAGATCCGAGGGTCCTAAATGAAAAACTGTTTTTT.

This rearrangement joins TRBV7-9 to TRBJ2-5; D unclear. The CDR3 runs 14 residues. Germline values: CDR1 SEHNR, CDR2 FQNEAQ (reference sequence). V was trimmed by 0 bases and J by 2 bases, leaving 7 bases between them. The CDR3 loop is CASSLAGHQETQYF. The CDR3 DNA is TGTGCCAGCAGCTTAGCGGGCCATCAAGAGACCCAGTACTTC. Variable domain in full (rest from reference TRBV7-9 and TRBJ2-5): DTGVSQNPRHKITKRGQNVTFRCDPISEHNRLYWYRQTLGQGPEFLTYFQNEAQLEKSRLLSDRFSAERPKGSFSTLEIQRTEQGDSAMYLCASSLAGHQETQYFGPGTRLLVL.

The genes are TRBV20-1 and TRBJ2-2; the D gene could be TRBD1 or TRBD2 (5 bases each). V lost 3 bases, J lost 5 bases, and 16 bases lay in between. The CDR3 consists of 15 residues. Germline V lookup: CDR1 DFQATT, CDR2 SNEGSKA (reference sequence). The CDR3 DNA reads TGCAGTGCTAGTCCGGCAGGGAGAGATACCGGGGAGCTGTTTTTT. This translates into CSASPAGRDTGELFF.

J is TRBJ2-2 and V is TRBV5-4, with no clear D. Trimming removed 0 bases from V and 7 bases from J, with 13 bases in between. The length of the CDR3 is 15 residues. The V gene's germline CDR1 is SGHNT and CDR2 YYREEE (reference sequence). The CDR3 nucleotides are TGTGCCAGCAGCTTGGGGCCACAGAGAAACGGGGAGCTGTTTTTT. This gives the protein CASSLGPQRNGELFF.

This chain connects TRBV28 to TRBJ2-1; D remains ambiguous. V gave up 5 bases and J gave up 3 bases, with 14 bases separating them. The germline gives CDR1 MDHEN, CDR2 SYDVKM. The CDR3 is 15 amino acids. CDR3 amino acids: CASSPLRRLYNEQFF. The CDR3 DNA reads as TGTGCCAGCAGTCCCCTCAGAAGGCTCTACAATGAGCAGTTCTTC.

The chain joins TRBV11-3 to TRBJ2-7; tentatively, D is TRBD2 (5 bases). V was cut by 5 bases and J by 6 bases, with 11 bases left in between. The CDR3 spans 12 residues. Germline CDR1 reads SGHNT; CDR2 reads YENEEA. The CDR3 coding sequence is TGTGCCAGCAGCCCAACGGCGGGCGAGCAGTACTTC. It specifies CASSPTAGEQYF. The full variable domain, completed using reference TRBV11-3 and TRBJ2-7, is EAGVVQSPRYKIIEKKQPVAFWCNPISGHNTLYWYLQNLGQGPELLIRYENEEAVDDSQLPKDRFSAERLKGVDSTLKIQPAELGDSAVYLCASSPTAGEQYFGPGTRLTVT.

A remark on this clone: The final CDR3 position lacks the conserved phenylalanine or tryptophan, pointing to a likely read error. The J gene is TRBJ1-1, the V gene TRBV11-1; unclear D gene. V gave up 1 base and J gave up 1 base, with 4 bases separating them. This CDR3 is built from 13 residues. Germline CDR1 is SGHAT and CDR2 is FQDESV (reference sequence). The CDR3 bases are TGTGCCAGCAGCTTAGACCCGAACACTGAAGCTTTCCTT. This encodes CASSLDPNTEAFL.

This sequence joins TRBV28 and TRBJ2-7; 10 positions match TRBD1. V shed 6 bases, J shed 5 bases, and the junction held 10 bases outside the gene matches. This CDR3 comprises 15 residues. Germline assignment: CDR1 MDHEN and CDR2 SYDVKM. The CDR3 loop reads CASRTRDRGTNEQYF. The CDR3 DNA follows: TGTGCCAGCAGAACCCGGGACAGGGGCACAAACGAGCAGTACTTC.

This chain connects TRBV24-1 to TRBJ1-2; the D is unclear. Germline CDR1 and CDR2: KGHDR and SFDVKD. CDR3 size: 14 residues. With 4 bases removed from V and 0 bases from J, the gap between germline ends came to 8 bases. The CDR3 DNA follows: TGTGCCACCAGTGACCCGACGGCTAACTATGGCTACACCTTC. It yields the protein CATSDPTANYGYTF.

The chain carries TRBV27 and TRBJ1-1, with a weak D call TRBD1 (5 bases). The CDR3 runs to 14 residues. Looked up from germline, CDR1 is MNHEY and CDR2 is SMNVEV (reference sequence). V lost 7 bases and J lost 0, with 12 bases in between. CDR3 DNA sequence: TGTGCCAGCAATCAGGGTGATATGAACACTGAAGCTTTCTTT. Protein: CASNQGDMNTEAFF.